Following are 20 T cell receptor beta chains from one sample sequenced in a study of T cell responses to AZD1222 COVID-19 vaccine. Method: immunoSEQ multiplex PCR; TCRdb's copy keeps in-frame clones and lacks some. The sample carries fewer than 120,000 clones, 80% to 95% recorded once. The input for sequencing was peripheral blood, taken on day 0 of AZD1222 vaccination. Every receptor here comes from an adult in good health.

This clone was picked up a small number of times. The chain is built from TRBV5-8 and TRBJ1-1; D unresolved. Trimming stripped 0 bases from V and 4 bases from J, with 7 bases between. The length of the CDR3 is 13 residues. Germline V gene sequence: CDR1 SGHTS, CDR2 YDEGEE. CDR3 protein: CASSLEGGTEAFF. CDR3 nucleotides: TGTGCCAGCAGCTTGGAGGGTGGCACTGAAGCTTTCTTT.

The chain is built from TRBV18 and TRBJ2-7, with D maybe TRBD1 (6 bases). The germline gives CDR1 KGHSH, CDR2 LQKENI. The CDR3 contains 14 residues. V was pared by 2 bases and J by 3 bases, with 11 bases between. CDR3 nucleotide sequence: TGTGCCAGCTCACCAACCGGGACAAGCTACGAGCAGTACTTC. Residues: CASSPTGTSYEQYF.

The chain joins TRBV19 to TRBJ1-1; unclear D gene. The CDR3 has 13 amino acids. Trimming removed 3 bases at V and 4 bases at J, with 9 bases between. Germline V gene lookup returns CDR1 LNHDA and CDR2 SQIVND (reference sequence). CDR3 DNA sequence: TGTGCCAGTAGTATGAGCGGAAGCACTGAAGCTTTCTTT. Amino acid sequence: CASSMSGSTEAFF.

The gene calls are TRBV14 and TRBJ2-7, with D tentatively TRBD1 or TRBD2 (5 bases each). Germline values: CDR1 SGHDN, CDR2 FVKESK. The CDR3 is 14 amino acids. V dropped 6 bases and J dropped 2 bases, with 14 bases sitting between them. CDR3 protein: CASSNPGPAYEQYF. Here the CDR3 DNA reads TGTGCCAGCAGTAATCCGGGACCTGCCTACGAGCAGTACTTC.

This chain uses TRBV7-2 with TRBJ1-2; possible D gene TRBD1, 5 bases. Trimming took off 6 bases at V and 0 bases at J, with 11 bases between the two ends. The CDR3 length is 14 residues. From germline, CDR1 is SGHTA and CDR2 FQGNSA. The CDR3 DNA sequence: TGTGCCAGCAGGGGTGACAGTTCTAACTATGGCTACACCTTC. This sequence encodes CASRGDSSNYGYTF.

This chain links TRBV20-1 with TRBJ1-1; D gene ambiguous. Trimming cost V 5 bases and J 5 bases, with 9 bases left between them. Germline V CDR1 and CDR2: DFQATT, SNEGSKA (reference sequence). The CDR3 is 11 residues long. CDR3 in amino acids: CSAAPKTEAFF. The CDR3 nucleotides are TGCAGTGCTGCCCCGAAGACTGAAGCTTTCTTT.

The chain employs TRBV7-9 and TRBJ2-1; no clear D. CDR1 is SEHNR and CDR2 is FQNEAQ in the germline V gene (reference sequence). The CDR3 sequence is 13 residues long. V lost 2 bases and J 6 bases, leaving 8 bases between the germline ends. In DNA form, the CDR3 reads TGTGCCAGCAGCTTACCTCCAGGCAATGAGCAGTTCTTC. This codes for CASSLPPGNEQFF. Filled out from reference TRBV7-9 and TRBJ2-1, the complete variable domain reads DTGVSQNPRHKITKRGQNVTFRCDPISEHNRLYWYRQTLGQGPEFLTYFQNEAQLEKSRLLSDRFSAERPKGSFSTLEIQRTEQGDSAMYLCASSLPPGNEQFFGPGTRLTVL.

The sample holds one count of this clone. CDR3 region: CASSREGTQTNYGYTF. CDR3 coding DNA: TGCGCCAGCAGCCGGGAGGGGACACAAACTAACTATGGCTACACCTTC. This chain uses TRBV5-1 with TRBJ1-2; the D gene is possibly TRBD1 (6 bases). Germline-derived CDR1 and CDR2 are SGHRS and YFSETQ. There are 16 residues in the CDR3. V lost 4 bases and J lost 0, with 16 bases in between.

This clone was observed a single time. The rearrangement joins TRBV28 to TRBJ1-3, with D tentatively TRBD1 (6 bases). This CDR3 comprises 19 residues. Germline assignment: CDR1 MDHEN and CDR2 SYDVKM. Trimming pared 7 bases from V and 0 bases from J, leaving 25 bases between. For the CDR3, the DNA is TGTGCCAGCAAAGAAACGGCAGGGGCGCCTGTAGGCTCTGGAAACACCATATATTTT. Protein: CASKETAGAPVGSGNTIYF.

J is TRBJ2-2 and V is TRBV5-4; tentatively, D is TRBD1 (7 bases). There are 16 residues in the CDR3. The germline V gene has CDR1 SGHNT and CDR2 YYREEE (reference sequence). The ends were cut back, 5 bases at V and 4 bases at J, with 18 bases in the middle. The CDR3 nucleotides read TGTGCCAGCAGACGCCGACAGGGAGGTTTCACCGGGGAGCTGTTTTTT. Protein product: CASRRRQGGFTGELFF.

Only one count was recorded for this clone. The chain is built from TRBV5-4 and TRBJ2-7; D might be TRBD1 or TRBD2, each matching 5 bases. CDR1 is SGHNT, CDR2 YYREEE, per germline (reference sequence). V was pared by 3 bases and J by 0 bases, with 10 bases between. The CDR3 totals 14 residues. The CDR3, as DNA: TGTGCCAGCAGCTCCGGGACGGTCTCCTACGAGCAGTACTTC. Protein product: CASSSGTVSYEQYF.

The rearrangement uses TRBV14 and TRBJ2-5; D remains unclear. The germline V gene has CDR1 SGHDN and CDR2 FVKESK. CDR3 length: 18 amino acids. V lost 1 base to trimming and J lost 1 base, with 19 bases between them. CDR3 sequence reads: CASSQVYETVATQETQYF. In nucleotides, the CDR3 is TGTGCCAGCAGCCAAGTTTACGAAACAGTAGCTACCCAAGAGACCCAGTACTTC.

This chain connects TRBV30 to TRBJ1-4, with a tentative D call TRBD1 (5 bases). Germline assignment: CDR1 GTSNPN and CDR2 SVGIG (reference sequence). V dropped 2 bases and J dropped 14 bases, with 12 bases sitting between them. The CDR3 extends over 11 amino acids. The CDR3 loop is CAWSQGTGLFF. Written as DNA, the CDR3 is TGTGCCTGGAGTCAAGGGACGGGGCTGTTTTTT.

This clone was observed a single time. CDR3 sequence: CSASSGETQYF. DNA of the CDR3: TGCAGTGCTAGCAGTGGGGAGACCCAGTACTTC. V gene TRBV20-1 combines with J gene TRBJ2-5; D not certain. This CDR3 has 11 amino acids. The V and J ends lost 3 bases and 5 bases respectively, with 7 bases between them. CDR1 and CDR2 (germline): DFQATT, SNEGSKA (reference sequence).

The chain uses TRBV27 and TRBJ1-4; no firm D call. Germline CDR1 and CDR2: MNHEY and SMNVEV (reference sequence). Deletions cut 6 bases from V and 0 bases from J, with 14 bases between. The CDR3 runs to 16 residues. This CDR3 is CASSETGGATNEKLFF. The CDR3 coding sequence is TGTGCCAGCAGCGAGACGGGCGGTGCAACTAATGAAAAACTGTTTTTT.

V and J are TRBV20-1 and TRBJ1-5; no definite D call. The CDR3 spans 11 residues. The V gene lost 6 bases and the J gene lost 1 base, with 4 bases spanning the gap. Germline V gene sequence: CDR1 DFQATT, CDR2 SNEGSKA (reference sequence). The CDR3 DNA sequence: TGCAGTGCATTGAGCAATCAGCCCCAGCATTTT. This codes for CSALSNQPQHF.

The V gene is TRBV10-2, the J gene TRBJ1-1; D is unclear. Between the trimmed V and J ends, which lost 2 bases and 11 bases, there was a span of 6 bases. The V gene's germline CDR1 is WSHSY and CDR2 SAAADI. The CDR3 length is 10 residues. The CDR3 protein is CASSEGTAFF. The CDR3, as DNA: TGCGCCAGCAGTGAGGGAACGGCTTTCTTT.

The rearrangement joins TRBV18 to TRBJ1-6; D not certain. The length of the CDR3 is 17 residues. V lost 0 bases to trimming and J lost 9 bases, with 18 bases between them. Germline CDR1 is KGHSH and CDR2 is LQKENI. The CDR3 DNA reads TGTGCCAGCTCACCACCGGTTGAGGGCCGGTTTGGTTCACCCCTCCACTTT. Protein: CASSPPVEGRFGSPLHF. The whole variable domain, filled in from reference TRBV18 and TRBJ1-6, reads NAGVMQNPRHLVRRRGQEARLRCSPMKGHSHVYWYRQLPEEGLKFMVYLQKENIIDESGMPKERFSAEFPKEGPSILRIQQVVRGDSAAYFCASSPPVEGRFGSPLHFGNGTRLTVT.

This chain links TRBV11-1 with TRBJ1-1, with TRBD1 matching over 7 bases. The CDR3 has 15 residues. From germline, CDR1 is SGHAT and CDR2 FQDESV (reference sequence). The J segment lost 3 bases and the V segment lost 5 bases, leaving 9 bases of the junction unmatched. Here the CDR3 DNA reads TGTGCCAGCAGCCCAAGACAGGGCGGGTACACTGAAGCTTTCTTT. It translates to CASSPRQGGYTEAFF.

The V call is TRBV28, the J call TRBJ1-5; 8 bases match TRBD1. With 5 bases clipped from V and 0 bases from J, the junction kept 3 bases outside the gene matches. The CDR3 runs 15 residues. Germline assignment: CDR1 MDHEN and CDR2 SYDVKM. CDR3 sequence reads: CASSPTGASNQPQHF. DNA for the CDR3: TGTGCCAGCAGTCCGACAGGGGCTAGCAATCAGCCCCAGCATTTT.